This note documents a single T cell receptor beta chain sequence. The antigen remains unidentified. Combined were second doses at about 4 or about 12 weeks. Libraries were prepared by immunoSEQ multiplex PCR; TCRdb keeps only in-frame clonotypes and omits some of them. This sample has some 110,000 clones, with roughly 89% found just once. The entry originates in a study of T cell responses to AZD1222 COVID-19 vaccine. Study-wide results and limits: Clonal diversity may have been underestimated, and the donors were mostly white British, with more females than males. Spike-specific TCR breadth and depth rose after two AZD1222 doses.

The V gene's germline CDR1 is SGHDT and CDR2 YYEEEE. This CDR3 spans 13 amino acids. V was trimmed by 4 bases and J by 1 base, leaving 8 bases between them. Specimen: peripheral blood, collected 28 days after the second AZD1222 dose. The TCR was taken from an adult who received the AZD1222 COVID-19 vaccine. The rearrangement joins TRBV5-6 to TRBJ1-2; maybe TRBD1 (5 bases). CDR3 residues: CASSADNNYGYTF. The CDR3 DNA is TGTGCCAGCAGCGCGGACAATAACTATGGCTACACCTTC.